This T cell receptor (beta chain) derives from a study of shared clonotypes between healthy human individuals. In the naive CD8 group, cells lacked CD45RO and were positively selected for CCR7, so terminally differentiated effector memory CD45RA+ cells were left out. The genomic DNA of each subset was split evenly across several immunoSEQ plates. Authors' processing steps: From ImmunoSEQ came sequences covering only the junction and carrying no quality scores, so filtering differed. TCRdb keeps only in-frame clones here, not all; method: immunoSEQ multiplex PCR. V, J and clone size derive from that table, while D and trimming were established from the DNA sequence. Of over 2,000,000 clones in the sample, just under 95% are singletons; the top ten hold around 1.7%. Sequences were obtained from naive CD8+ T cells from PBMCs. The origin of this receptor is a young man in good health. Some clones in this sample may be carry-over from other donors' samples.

CDR3 amino acids: CASSPVGNHEQYF. Written as DNA, the CDR3 is TGCGCCAGCAGTCCGGTGGGGAACCACGAGCAGTACTTC. The chain joins TRBV4-1 to TRBJ2-7; D gene unclear. The CDR3 runs to 13 residues. Trimming pared 6 bases from V and 5 bases from J, leaving 14 bases between. Per germline, CDR1 MGHRA and CDR2 YSYEKL.